Each of the 19 T cell receptor beta chains below was sequenced from the same sample in a study of T cells in Graves' hyperthyroidism and ophthalmopathy. What was amplified from RNA transcripts were TCR beta CDR3 regions. The primer set for the first-round RT-PCR of the TCR CDR3 was HTBI. Using its own MiXCR run on the multiplex PCR reads, TCRdb lists one record per CDR3 protein. The sample includes roughly 520,000 distinct CDR3 sequences, less than 25% of them seen just once. Sequencing input: blood. These receptors were taken from a woman aged 25 to 39 with Graves' ophthalmopathy.

The CDR3 is CASTETETQYF. The CDR3 DNA is TGTGCCAGCACCGAGACGGAGACCCAGTACTTC. This rearrangement joins TRBV7-2 to TRBJ2-5; D remains ambiguous. The germline gives CDR1 SGHTA, CDR2 FQGNSA. This CDR3 comprises 11 residues. Trimming removed 7 bases at V and 5 bases at J, with 8 bases between.

In regard to this clonotype: The conserved phenylalanine or tryptophan normally closing the CDR3 is absent here, so this likely arose from a read error. The chain combines TRBV6-1 with TRBJ1-1; D gene ambiguous. The CDR3 loop spans 11 amino acids. Germline V gene sequence: CDR1 MNHNS, CDR2 SASEGT. The CDR3 here is CSIVGGTEAFV. The CDR3 region has the DNA TGTTCCATCGTGGGAGGTACTGAAGCTTTCGTT.

This clonotype has at least ten counts. This chain uses TRBV4-1 with TRBJ1-1, with D maybe TRBD1 (5 bases). This CDR3 region has 15 residues. The germline CDR1 and CDR2 sequences are MGHRA and YSYEKL. Trimming cost V 6 bases and J 3 bases, with 17 bases left between them. For the CDR3, the DNA is TGCGCCAGCAGAGACCGGGGTGGGGGAGACACTGAAGCTTTCTTT. Translating it yields CASRDRGGGDTEAFF.

This clonotype was detected ten times or more. The chain is built from TRBV11-2 and TRBJ1-2; D gene unclear. CDR1 SGHAT and CDR2 FQNNGV come from the germline V gene. The CDR3 totals 14 residues. The germline V and J ends were trimmed by 1 base and 8 bases, with 14 bases remaining between them. The CDR3 DNA sequence: TGTGCCAGCAGCTTAGGGGAATATAGTGACGGCTACACCTTC. Its translation: CASSLGEYSDGYTF.

The V gene is TRBV28, the J gene TRBJ1-5; 9 nucleotides agree with TRBD1. Trimming removed 4 bases from V and 6 bases from J; junction bases left unmatched: 10. The CDR3 consists of 16 residues. CDR1 MDHEN and CDR2 SYDVKM come from the germline V gene. CDR3 in amino acids: CASSSRDREVGQPQHF. The CDR3 DNA follows: TGTGCCAGCAGTTCCCGGGACAGGGAGGTTGGTCAGCCCCAGCATTTT.

This clonotype was seen a few times. V gene TRBV3-1 combines with J gene TRBJ2-6, with unresolved D. There are 13 residues in the CDR3. Germline V gene lookup returns CDR1 LGHDT and CDR2 YNNKEL (reference sequence). V gave up 8 bases and J gave up 0 bases, with 5 bases separating them. The DNA for the CDR3 is TGTGCCAGCTCGAACTCTGGGGCCAACGTCCTGACTTTC. It yields the protein CASSNSGANVLTF.

This clonotype was observed many times. V and J are TRBV6-5 and TRBJ2-5; no reliable D call. The germline CDR1 and CDR2 sequences are MNHEY and SVGAGI. Trimming stripped 7 bases from V and 1 base from J, with 10 bases between. This CDR3 comprises 13 residues. In DNA, the CDR3 is TGTGCCAGCACTCCCAGGTTCCAAGAGACCCAGTACTTC. This encodes CASTPRFQETQYF.

This clonotype was counted at least ten times. The chain carries TRBV29-1 and TRBJ2-4; 8 bases align to TRBD1. J gave up 6 bases and V 5 bases, and 9 bases lay outside the gene matches. CDR1 SQVTM and CDR2 ANQGSEA come from the germline V gene. CDR3 length equals 14 residues. The CDR3 loop is CSVSGQGVGNIQYF. The CDR3, as DNA: TGCAGCGTTTCCGGACAGGGAGTTGGAAACATTCAGTACTTC. The whole variable domain, filled in from reference TRBV29-1 and TRBJ2-4, reads SAVISQKPSRDICQRGTSLTIQCQVDSQVTMMFWYRQQPGQSLTLIATANQGSEATYESGFVIDKFPISRPNLTFSTLTVSNMSPEDSSIYLCSVSGQGVGNIQYFGAGTRLSVL.

In this sample, this clonotype turned up a few times. Since a much larger clone is just one base distant, this may be a read error. This chain uses TRBV30 with TRBJ2-7; possible D gene TRBD1, 5 bases. V lost 7 bases, J lost 0 bases, and 13 bases lay in between. Germline CDR1 reads GTSNPN; CDR2 reads SVGIG (reference sequence). The CDR3 runs 13 residues. The CDR3, as DNA: TGTGCCTCCCCACAGGATAACTCCTACGAGCAGTACTTC. Protein: CASPQDNSYEQYF.

Many counts were recorded for this clonotype. The chain carries TRBV29-1 and TRBJ2-2, with D perhaps matching TRBD2 (6 bases). Germline V gene data show CDR1 as SQVTM and CDR2 as ANQGSEA. The CDR3 covers 14 residues. The CDR3 region is CSVPRGSSNGELFF. As DNA, the CDR3 is TGCAGTGTACCGCGGGGCTCCAGTAACGGGGAGCTGTTTTTT.

The sample holds many counts of this clonotype. The V and J genes are TRBV10-3 and TRBJ1-5; the match to TRBD1 covers 7 bases. CDR3 length equals 14 residues. V was pared by 2 bases and J by 9 bases, with 7 bases of the junction left unmatched. Germline CDR1 and CDR2: ENHRY and SYGVKD. The DNA for the CDR3 is TGTGCCATCAGTGAGGACAGGGCCAGCGGGCCCCAGCATTTT. This translates into CAISEDRASGPQHF.

This clonotype showed up many times. The gene calls are TRBV6-2 or TRBV6-3 and TRBJ2-3, with D possibly being TRBD2 (5 bases). The germline V gene encodes CDR1 MNHEY and CDR2 SVGEGT. Trimming removed 5 bases at V and 0 bases at J, with 18 bases between. The CDR3 totals 17 residues. CDR3 loop: CASSTSARTRSTDTQYF. The CDR3 DNA sequence: TGTGCCAGCAGTACCTCGGCCCGGACTCGGAGCACAGATACGCAGTATTTT.

This clonotype was detected many times. V is TRBV29-1 and J is TRBJ1-2, with D perhaps TRBD1 (6 bases). V lost 5 bases and J 4 bases, leaving 11 bases between the germline ends. CDR1 SQVTM and CDR2 ANQGSEA come from the germline V gene. The CDR3 length is 12 residues. This chain's CDR3 is CSVRQGSYGYTF. The CDR3 DNA is TGCAGCGTTCGGCAGGGGAGCTATGGCTACACCTTC.

This chain joins TRBV28 and TRBJ2-7; D tentatively fits TRBD1 or TRBD2 (6 bases each). The ends were cut back, 7 bases at V and 7 bases at J, with 20 bases in the middle. Germline V gene data show CDR1 as MDHEN and CDR2 as SYDVKM. The CDR3 is 14 amino acids. CDR3 protein: CASIPDTRGGEQYF. CDR3 bases: TGTGCCAGCATCCCGGACACCCGAGGGGGGGAGCAGTACTTC.

This rearrangement joins TRBV3-1 to TRBJ1-1; D might be TRBD1 (5 bases). V was pared by 4 bases and J by 6 bases, with 12 bases between. This CDR3 region has 13 residues. The germline V gene encodes CDR1 LGHDT and CDR2 YNNKEL (reference sequence). The CDR3 coding sequence is TGTGCCAGCAGCCCACTAGGGGATTCTGAAGCTTTCTTT. Protein sequence: CASSPLGDSEAFF.

This clonotype has a count of ten or more. The genes are TRBV6-1 and TRBJ2-7, with 11 bases matching TRBD2. CDR1 is MNHNS and CDR2 is SASEGT in the germline V gene. CDR3 length equals 14 residues. J was trimmed by 4 bases and V by 6 bases; bases with no gene match: 5. CDR3 in amino acids: CASRPGLAVYEQYF. DNA for the CDR3: TGTGCCAGCAGGCCGGGACTAGCGGTATACGAGCAGTACTTC.

This clonotype was detected ten times or more. The rearrangement links TRBV29-1 to TRBJ1-1; TRBD1 matches 8 bases. CDR1 is SQVTM and CDR2 is ANQGSEA in the germline V gene. The CDR3 sequence is 15 residues long. The V and J ends lost 4 bases and 0 bases, in that order; junction bases with no gene match: 7. The chain's CDR3 is CSVARGQAMNTEAFF. DNA of the CDR3: TGCAGCGTTGCAAGGGGACAGGCCATGAACACTGAAGCTTTCTTT.

This clonotype was observed at least ten times. This chain connects TRBV6-1 to TRBJ1-2; tentative D call: TRBD1 (6 bases). This CDR3 is 15 amino acids long. Trimming left V 6 bases short and J 5 bases short, with 19 bases between. In germline, CDR1 is MNHNS, CDR2 SASEGT. CDR3 sequence reads: CASRDWGGRGYGYTF. The CDR3 DNA reads as TGTGCCAGCAGGGACTGGGGGGGGCGCGGGTATGGCTACACCTTC.

The V gene is TRBV6-1, the J gene TRBJ1-2, with D perhaps matching TRBD1 (5 bases). Germline CDR1 reads MNHNS; CDR2 reads SASEGT. V was shortened by 6 bases and J by 5 bases, with 19 bases between the two germline ends. The CDR3 runs to 15 residues. As DNA, the CDR3 is TGTGCCAGCAGCGGGCAGGGCGAAGGCCCTTATGGCTACACCTTC. Protein: CASSGQGEGPYGYTF.